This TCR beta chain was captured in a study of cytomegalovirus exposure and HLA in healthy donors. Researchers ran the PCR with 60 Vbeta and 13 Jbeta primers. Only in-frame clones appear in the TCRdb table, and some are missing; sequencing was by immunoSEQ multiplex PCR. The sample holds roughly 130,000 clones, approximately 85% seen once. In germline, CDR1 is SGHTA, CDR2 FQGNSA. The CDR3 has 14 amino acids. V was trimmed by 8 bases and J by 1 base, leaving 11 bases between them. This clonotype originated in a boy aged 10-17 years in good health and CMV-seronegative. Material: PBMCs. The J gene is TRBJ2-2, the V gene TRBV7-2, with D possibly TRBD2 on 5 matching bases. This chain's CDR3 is CASGRGWNTGELFF. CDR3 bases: TGTGCCAGCGGGAGAGGATGGAACACCGGGGAGCTGTTTTTT. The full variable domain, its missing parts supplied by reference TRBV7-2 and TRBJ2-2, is GAGVSQSPSNKVTEKGKDVELRCDPISGHTALYWYRQSLGQGLEFLIYFQGNSAPDKSGLPSDRFSAERTGGSVSTLTIQRTQQEDSAVYLCASGRGWNTGELFFGEGSRLTVL.